Listed below are T cell receptor beta chains from one sample, sequenced in a study of response to subunit inactivated influenza vaccine. TCRdb reprocessed the RT-PCR reads via MiXCR and lists one record per CDR3 protein. The table includes 450,000 to 600,000 distinct CDR3 sequences, approximately 15% detected once. The sample was CD4+ T cells sorted from PBMCs, taken 23 to 25 months after vaccination. All receptors derive from a man aged 45 to 75 who received an inactivated influenza vaccine. CDR3s include the opening cysteine and the closing phenylalanine or tryptophan. The order of the fields is V gene, D gene, J gene, clone size, CDR3 length, CDR3 DNA, CDR3 protein. A D gene is named only where the DNA matches it firmly. Clone size is stated in some rows and not others, as once, few, many or a class when expanded.

v_gene: TRBV20-1
d_gene: NA
j_gene: TRBJ2-2
abundance: NA
len: 15
CDR3nt: TGCAGTGCTAGTCACAGGCAAAGATTCACCGGGGAGCTGTTTTTT
CDR3aa: CSASHRQRFTGELFF

v_gene: TRBV7-9
d_gene: NA
j_gene: TRBJ1-5
abundance: NA
len: 13
CDR3nt: TGTGCCAGCAGCCAACCCCCAATGGTGCCCCAGCATTTT
CDR3aa: CASSQPPMVPQHF

v_gene: TRBV11-2
d_gene: NA
j_gene: TRBJ2-1
abundance: many
len: 13
CDR3nt: TGTGCCAGCAGTCGAGGGACTTACAATGAGCAGTTCTTC
CDR3aa: CASSRGTYNEQFF

v_gene: TRBV18
d_gene: NA
j_gene: TRBJ2-1
abundance: few
len: 13
CDR3nt: TGTGCCAGCTCGCCCAGGGTTGAGGATGAGCAGTTCTTC
CDR3aa: CASSPRVEDEQFF

v_gene: TRBV6-2/TRBV6-3
d_gene: TRBD2
j_gene: TRBJ2-4
abundance: few
len: 12
CDR3nt: TGTGCCAGCAGAACTGGACTAGCAGCCCTGCACTTC
CDR3aa: CASRTGLAALHF

v_gene: TRBV20-1
d_gene: TRBD2
j_gene: TRBJ2-3
abundance: few
len: 15
CDR3nt: TGCAGTGCAAGGGGACTAGCGGGTCCCCCAGATACGCAGTATTTT
CDR3aa: CSARGLAGPPDTQYF

v_gene: TRBV12-3/TRBV12-4
d_gene: NA
j_gene: TRBJ1-3
abundance: NA
len: 14
CDR3nt: TGTGCCAGCAGTCTAGGGTACACTGGAAACACCATATATTTT
CDR3aa: CASSLGYTGNTIYF

v_gene: TRBV20-1
d_gene: TRBD2
j_gene: TRBJ2-1
abundance: NA
len: 14
CDR3nt: TGCAGTGCTGGCCTAGCGGGAGATTACAATGAGCAGTTCTTC
CDR3aa: CSAGLAGDYNEQFF

v_gene: TRBV3-1
d_gene: NA
j_gene: TRBJ1-3
abundance: few
len: 12
CDR3nt: TGTGCCAGCCACCAGGGAGGAAACACCATATATTTT
CDR3aa: CASHQGGNTIYF

v_gene: TRBV5-1
d_gene: TRBD1
j_gene: TRBJ2-1
abundance: few
len: 14
CDR3nt: TGCGCCAGCAGCTGGGGACAGGGCTACAATGAGCAGTTCTTC
CDR3aa: CASSWGQGYNEQFF

v_gene: TRBV27
d_gene: NA
j_gene: TRBJ1-4
abundance: NA
len: 14
CDR3nt: TGTGCCAGCAGTTTCCGGCAACAGAATGAAAAACTGTTTTTT
CDR3aa: CASSFRQQNEKLFF

v_gene: TRBV5-1
d_gene: NA
j_gene: TRBJ2-1
abundance: few
len: 13
CDR3nt: TGCGCCAGCAGGAGGTCTAGCACCAATGAGCAGTTCTTC
CDR3aa: CASRRSSTNEQFF

v_gene: TRBV12-3/TRBV12-4
d_gene: TRBD1
j_gene: TRBJ1-1
abundance: few
len: 15
CDR3nt: TGTGCCAGCAATAACAGGGGGCGAGAGAACACTGAAGCTTTCTTT
CDR3aa: CASNNRGRENTEAFF

v_gene: TRBV5-1
d_gene: TRBD1
j_gene: TRBJ1-4
abundance: NA
len: 15
CDR3nt: TGCGCCAGCAGCGTACGACAGGGGGCTAATGAAAAACTGTTTTTT
CDR3aa: CASSVRQGANEKLFF

v_gene: TRBV29-1
d_gene: TRBD1
j_gene: TRBJ1-2
abundance: NA
len: 13
CDR3nt: TGCAGCGTTACTACAGGGGGAAATGATGGCTACACCTTC
CDR3aa: CSVTTGGNDGYTF

v_gene: TRBV25-1
d_gene: NA
j_gene: TRBJ2-2
abundance: NA
len: 13
CDR3nt: TGTGCCAGCAGTGAATCGTTGTCCGGGGAGCTGTTTTTT
CDR3aa: CASSESLSGELFF

v_gene: TRBV4-3
d_gene: NA
j_gene: TRBJ2-2
abundance: few
len: 14
CDR3nt: TGCGCCAGCAGCCAAGAAGAAGCCGCCGGGGAGCTGTTTTTT
CDR3aa: CASSQEEAAGELFF

v_gene: TRBV20-1
d_gene: NA
j_gene: TRBJ1-5
abundance: NA
len: 16
CDR3nt: TGCAGTGCTAGAGATGGCGGGGGGGCGCTCAATCAGCCCCAGCATTTT
CDR3aa: CSARDGGGALNQPQHF

v_gene: TRBV29-1
d_gene: TRBD1
j_gene: TRBJ1-5
abundance: few
len: 14
CDR3nt: TGCAGCGTGTCCGGGACAGGGAGAGGTCAGCCCCAGCATTTT
CDR3aa: CSVSGTGRGQPQHF

v_gene: TRBV19
d_gene: TRBD1
j_gene: TRBJ1-6
abundance: NA
len: 17
CDR3nt: TGTGCCAGTAGTATTCTTTCATCAGGGGGCCATAATTCACCCCTCCACTTT
CDR3aa: CASSILSSGGHNSPLHF

v_gene: TRBV6-5
d_gene: NA
j_gene: TRBJ1-3
abundance: many
len: 15
CDR3nt: TGTGCCAGCAGTTCCTCTTGGGGCGAGGTCAACACCATATATTTT
CDR3aa: CASSSSWGEVNTIYF

v_gene: TRBV6-6
d_gene: TRBD1
j_gene: TRBJ2-5
abundance: many
len: 13
CDR3nt: TGTGCCAGCAGTCGGGGACAGGGGGAGACCCAGTACTTC
CDR3aa: CASSRGQGETQYF

v_gene: TRBV12-3/TRBV12-4
d_gene: NA
j_gene: TRBJ2-7
abundance: few
len: 14
CDR3nt: TGTGCCAGCAGTTTGTCAACAGGTGTCTACGAGCAGTACTTC
CDR3aa: CASSLSTGVYEQYF

v_gene: TRBV6-2/TRBV6-3
d_gene: NA
j_gene: TRBJ2-4
abundance: NA
len: 12
CDR3nt: TGTGCCAGCGCTCTAGCCAAAAACATTCAGTACTTC
CDR3aa: CASALAKNIQYF

v_gene: TRBV20-1
d_gene: TRBD2
j_gene: TRBJ2-1
abundance: few
len: 16
CDR3nt: TGCAGTGCTAGAACGCTAGCGGGGGAATCCTACAATGAGCAGTTCTTC
CDR3aa: CSARTLAGESYNEQFF

v_gene: TRBV20-1
d_gene: TRBD2
j_gene: TRBJ2-3
abundance: few
len: 14
CDR3nt: TGCAGTGCTTCCCTTAGCGGGAACGAGGGTACGCAGTATTTT
CDR3aa: CSASLSGNEGTQYF

v_gene: TRBV4-3
d_gene: NA
j_gene: TRBJ2-3
abundance: few
len: 13
CDR3nt: TGCGCCAGCAGCCAAGAGGCGGGCCCCTGGCAGTATTTT
CDR3aa: CASSQEAGPWQYF

v_gene: TRBV29-1
d_gene: NA
j_gene: TRBJ1-2
abundance: NA
len: 13
CDR3nt: TGCAGCGTTGCTTCCACAGGGAATCATGGCTACACCTTC
CDR3aa: CSVASTGNHGYTF

v_gene: TRBV15
d_gene: NA
j_gene: TRBJ1-4
abundance: NA
len: 16
CDR3nt: TGTGCCACCAGCAGAACGACCGGGGCAACTAATGAAAAACTGTTTTTT
CDR3aa: CATSRTTGATNEKLFF

v_gene: TRBV10-3
d_gene: TRBD1
j_gene: TRBJ2-7
abundance: NA
len: 15
CDR3nt: TGTGCCATCAGTGCTACCGGGACAGACTCCTACGAGCAGTACTTC
CDR3aa: CAISATGTDSYEQYF

v_gene: TRBV18
d_gene: NA
j_gene: TRBJ1-2
abundance: few
len: 12
CDR3nt: TGTGCCAGCTCACCAGGAGGGGACGGCTACACCTTC
CDR3aa: CASSPGGDGYTF

v_gene: TRBV7-9
d_gene: NA
j_gene: TRBJ1-6
abundance: few
len: 14
CDR3nt: TGTGCCAGCAGCGGGGGGGCCTATAATTCACCCCTCCACTTT
CDR3aa: CASSGGAYNSPLHF

v_gene: TRBV4-1
d_gene: NA
j_gene: TRBJ1-1
abundance: many
len: 15
CDR3nt: TGCGCCAGCAGCCAAGAGGGGGGAGGGAACACTGAAGCTTTCTTT
CDR3aa: CASSQEGGGNTEAFF

v_gene: TRBV4-2
d_gene: NA
j_gene: TRBJ2-7
abundance: NA
len: 14
CDR3nt: TGTGCCAGCAGCCAAAGGGCGTGGGGTTACGAGCAGTACTTC
CDR3aa: CASSQRAWGYEQYF

v_gene: TRBV28
d_gene: TRBD1
j_gene: TRBJ2-1
abundance: NA
len: 15
CDR3nt: TGTGCCAGCAGTTCTGGACAGGCAAGGAGCAATGAGCAGTTCTTC
CDR3aa: CASSSGQARSNEQFF

v_gene: TRBV4-3
d_gene: TRBD1
j_gene: TRBJ1-2
abundance: NA
len: 15
CDR3nt: TGCGCCAGCAGCCAAGATAAGGGGGCGTGGTATGGCTACACCTTC
CDR3aa: CASSQDKGAWYGYTF

v_gene: TRBV3-1
d_gene: TRBD2
j_gene: TRBJ2-7
abundance: NA
len: 17
CDR3nt: TGTGCCAGCAGCCCCAGGCTAGCGGGGGGGCCGGCCTACGAGCAGTACTTC
CDR3aa: CASSPRLAGGPAYEQYF

v_gene: TRBV20-1
d_gene: NA
j_gene: TRBJ2-5
abundance: NA
len: 14
CDR3nt: TGCAGTGCTAGGCGCGGGTTTGAGGGAGAGACCCAGTACTTC
CDR3aa: CSARRGFEGETQYF

v_gene: TRBV20-1
d_gene: TRBD2
j_gene: TRBJ2-3
abundance: few
len: 14
CDR3nt: TGCAGTGCCGGTGAAGCGGGGCTCATGGATACGCAGTATTTT
CDR3aa: CSAGEAGLMDTQYF

v_gene: TRBV7-9
d_gene: TRBD2
j_gene: TRBJ2-1
abundance: NA
len: 15
CDR3nt: TGTGCCAGCAGTCCCCGACTAGCGGGATTGGATGAGCAGTTCTTC
CDR3aa: CASSPRLAGLDEQFF

v_gene: TRBV20-1
d_gene: NA
j_gene: TRBJ1-2
abundance: NA
len: 11
CDR3nt: TGCAGTGCACAGGGAAACTATGGCTACACCTTC
CDR3aa: CSAQGNYGYTF

v_gene: TRBV15
d_gene: NA
j_gene: TRBJ1-5
abundance: NA
len: 16
CDR3nt: TGTGCCACCAGCAGAGATACCGATTTGCCCCATCAGCCCCAGCATTTT
CDR3aa: CATSRDTDLPHQPQHF

v_gene: TRBV6-1
d_gene: TRBD1
j_gene: TRBJ1-5
abundance: NA
len: 15
CDR3nt: TGTGCCAGCAGTCAACAGGGGGCTGGTAATAAGCCCCAGCATTTT
CDR3aa: CASSQQGAGNKPQHF

v_gene: TRBV7-9
d_gene: NA
j_gene: TRBJ2-2
abundance: many
len: 14
CDR3nt: TGTGCCAGCAGCCCCGATACGAACACCGGGGAGCTGTTTTTT
CDR3aa: CASSPDTNTGELFF

v_gene: TRBV5-5
d_gene: NA
j_gene: TRBJ1-3
abundance: NA
len: 16
CDR3nt: TGTGCCAGCAGCTCCGGGACCGCGAGCTCTGGAAACACCATATATTTT
CDR3aa: CASSSGTASSGNTIYF

v_gene: TRBV5-1
d_gene: NA
j_gene: TRBJ2-1
abundance: few
len: 17
CDR3nt: TGCGCCAGCAGCAAACAAGGCGGGGGCTCTGGGGACAATGAGCAGTTCTTC
CDR3aa: CASSKQGGGSGDNEQFF

v_gene: TRBV6-2/TRBV6-3
d_gene: TRBD2
j_gene: TRBJ2-7
abundance: NA
len: 15
CDR3nt: TGTGCCAGCAGTTACCCTGCTAGCGGGAACTACGAGCAGTACTTC
CDR3aa: CASSYPASGNYEQYF

v_gene: TRBV20-1
d_gene: TRBD1
j_gene: TRBJ2-3
abundance: NA
len: 14
CDR3nt: TGCAGTGCTAGAGAAGGGGGCGCAACAGATACGCAGTATTTT
CDR3aa: CSAREGGATDTQYF

v_gene: TRBV7-2
d_gene: NA
j_gene: TRBJ1-2
abundance: many
len: 12
CDR3nt: TGTGCCAGCAGTTTAGCTAACTATGGCTACACCTTC
CDR3aa: CASSLANYGYTF

v_gene: TRBV27
d_gene: TRBD1
j_gene: TRBJ2-2
abundance: many
len: 17
CDR3nt: TGTGCCAGCAGTATGCACCGGGACAGGGGAAACACCGGGGAGCTGTTTTTT
CDR3aa: CASSMHRDRGNTGELFF

v_gene: TRBV25-1
d_gene: NA
j_gene: TRBJ2-3
abundance: few
len: 15
CDR3nt: TGTGCCAGCAGTGAATCCTGGTCTGGCTCAGATACGCAGTATTTT
CDR3aa: CASSESWSGSDTQYF

v_gene: TRBV20-1
d_gene: NA
j_gene: TRBJ2-7
abundance: NA
len: 13
CDR3nt: TGCAGTGCAACCTCCGGGACATCCGGCGAGCAGTACTTC
CDR3aa: CSATSGTSGEQYF

v_gene: TRBV12-3/TRBV12-4
d_gene: TRBD2
j_gene: TRBJ2-3
abundance: few
len: 16
CDR3nt: TGTGCCAGCAGTAGGTCCGGGGGGATCCTCACAGATACGCAGTATTTT
CDR3aa: CASSRSGGILTDTQYF

v_gene: TRBV4-3
d_gene: NA
j_gene: TRBJ2-3
abundance: NA
len: 16
CDR3nt: TGCGCCAGCAGCCCCCGGGGACATCTTGACACAGATACGCAGTATTTT
CDR3aa: CASSPRGHLDTDTQYF

v_gene: TRBV12-3/TRBV12-4
d_gene: TRBD1
j_gene: TRBJ2-7
abundance: NA
len: 15
CDR3nt: TGTGCCAGCAGTTTTTATAGGGACAGGGGAGACGAGCAGTACTTC
CDR3aa: CASSFYRDRGDEQYF

v_gene: TRBV28
d_gene: NA
j_gene: TRBJ1-5
abundance: NA
len: 17
CDR3nt: TGTGCCAGCAGTTTATGGATTCAGGACAGTAACAATCAGCCCCAGCATTTT
CDR3aa: CASSLWIQDSNNQPQHF

v_gene: TRBV20-1
d_gene: NA
j_gene: TRBJ1-6
abundance: few
len: 17
CDR3nt: TGCAGTGCCCAACCATTGGGAGGGGGAGGTAATAATTCACCCCTCCACTTT
CDR3aa: CSAQPLGGGGNNSPLHF

v_gene: TRBV20-1
d_gene: TRBD1
j_gene: TRBJ1-6
abundance: NA
len: 12
CDR3nt: TGCAGCTCCGCGACAGGGGATTCACCCCTCCACTTT
CDR3aa: CSSATGDSPLHF

v_gene: TRBV7-2
d_gene: NA
j_gene: TRBJ1-4
abundance: NA
len: 13
CDR3nt: TGTGCCAGCAGCTCCCACCCGTATGAAAAACTGTTTTTT
CDR3aa: CASSSHPYEKLFF

v_gene: TRBV7-8
d_gene: NA
j_gene: TRBJ2-2
abundance: NA
len: 14
CDR3nt: TGTGCCAGCAGCTTTAACTTGAACACCGGGGAGCTGTTTTTT
CDR3aa: CASSFNLNTGELFF